This entry lists 21 T cell receptor beta chains sequenced from one sample in a study of cytomegalovirus exposure and HLA in healthy donors. The PCR made use of 60 Vbeta and 13 Jbeta primers. The protocol was immunoSEQ multiplex PCR, while the TCRdb copy is restricted to in-frame clones and leaves out a portion. The table records about 200,000 clones, 60% to 85% of them present only once. The sequencing sample was made of PBMCs. The origin of the receptors is a girl under 18 in good health and CMV-seropositive.

CDR3 sequence (DNA): TGTGCCAGCAGTTCCCTATCCTACGAGCAGTACTTC. Protein product: CASSSLSYEQYF. The chain employs TRBV28 and TRBJ2-7; no firm D call. From germline, CDR1 is MDHEN and CDR2 SYDVKM. CDR3 length: 12 amino acids. V shed 4 bases and J shed 1 base, with 5 bases lying between them. The full variable domain, in which reference TRBV28 and TRBJ2-7 provide the parts outside the CDR3, is DVKVTQSSRYLVKRTGEKVFLECVQDMDHENMFWYRQDPGLGLRLIYFSYDVKMKEKGDIPEGYSVSREKKERFSLILESASTNQTSMYLCASSSLSYEQYFGPGTRLTVT.

This chain uses TRBV4-3 with TRBJ1-5, with D possibly matching TRBD1 (6 bases). From germline, CDR1 is LGHNA and CDR2 YSLEER. The CDR3 covers 15 residues. V lost 4 bases to trimming and J lost 2 bases, with 12 bases between them. This CDR3 is CASSPRQDGNQPQHF. DNA of the CDR3: TGCGCCAGCAGCCCGCGACAGGACGGCAATCAGCCCCAGCATTTT.

V usage is TRBV5-1 and J usage is TRBJ2-3; 9 positions agree with TRBD2. CDR3 length equals 16 residues. The junction had 6 bases not matched to a gene; V was cut back by 0 bases and J by 4 bases. CDR1 SGHRS and CDR2 YFSETQ come from the germline V gene. CDR3 amino acids: CASSLAPSGVPDTQYF. CDR3 DNA: TGCGCCAGCAGCTTGGCACCTAGCGGGGTCCCAGATACGCAGTATTTT.

This rearrangement joins TRBV4-3 to TRBJ2-3, with D unresolved. The CDR3 contains 16 residues. Germline V lookup: CDR1 LGHNA, CDR2 YSLEER. Trimming pared 0 bases from V and 2 bases from J, leaving 12 bases between. The CDR3 coding sequence is TGCGCCAGCAGCCAAGATTGGGCTACCTTCACAGATACGCAGTATTTT. This sequence encodes CASSQDWATFTDTQYF.

This sequence joins TRBV5-8 and TRBJ2-1; 8 bases agree with TRBD1. In germline, CDR1 is SGHTS, CDR2 YDEGEE. With 4 bases clipped from V and 5 bases from J, the junction kept 11 bases outside the gene matches. This CDR3 region has 16 residues. CDR3: CASSKRTGRSHNEQFF. CDR3 bases: TGTGCCAGCAGCAAACGGACAGGGAGGTCCCACAATGAGCAGTTCTTC.

The chain combines TRBV11-2 with TRBJ2-7; 9 bases line up with TRBD1. This CDR3 region has 16 residues. The V gene's germline CDR1 is SGHAT and CDR2 FQNNGV. Trimming took 1 base from V and 3 from J; bases not matched to a gene: 7. The DNA for the CDR3 is TGTGCCAGCAGCTTAGGGACAGGGGATTTCGGCTACGAGCAGTACTTC. This sequence encodes CASSLGTGDFGYEQYF. The whole variable domain, remainder taken from reference TRBV11-2 and TRBJ2-7, is EAGVAQSPRYKIIEKRQSVAFWCNPISGHATLYWYQQILGQGPKLLIQFQNNGVVDDSQLPKDRFSAERLKGVDSTLKIQPAKLEDSAVYLCASSLGTGDFGYEQYFGPGTRLTVT.

This chain joins TRBV27 and TRBJ1-5; 9 nucleotides align to TRBD1. The germline V gene has CDR1 MNHEY and CDR2 SMNVEV (reference sequence). J lost 5 bases, V lost 2 bases, and 4 bases had no gene match. This CDR3 region has 15 residues. The CDR3 DNA reads TGTGCCAGCAGTTTAACAGGGGGCGCCTATCAGCCCCAGCATTTT. Translated, it gives CASSLTGGAYQPQHF.

The rearrangement joins TRBV4-2 to TRBJ2-7, with 10 bases aligning to TRBD1. Germline CDR1 LGHNA, CDR2 YNFKEQ. The CDR3 spans 14 residues. The junction had 3 bases not matched to a gene; V was cut back by 3 bases and J by 4 bases. CDR3 sequence (DNA): TGTGCCAGCAGCCAGGGACAGGGGTTGTACGAGCAGTACTTC. Translating it yields CASSQGQGLYEQYF.

The chain carries TRBV15 and TRBJ1-2; D not resolved. The V gene's germline CDR1 is LNHNV and CDR2 YYDKDF (reference sequence). The CDR3 runs 15 residues. The ends were cut back, 0 bases at V and 6 bases at J, with 14 bases in the middle. The CDR3 nucleotides read TGTGCCACCAGCAGAGATTTGGCGGGAATTGATGGCTACACCTTC. Amino acids: CATSRDLAGIDGYTF. Supplemented by reference TRBV15 and TRBJ1-2, the full variable domain reads DAMVIQNPRYQVTQFGKPVTLSCSQTLNHNVMYWYQQKSSQAPKLLFHYYDKDFNNEADTPDNFQSRRPNTSFCFLDIRSPGLGDTAMYLCATSRDLAGIDGYTFGSGTRLTVV.

The V gene is TRBV19, the J gene TRBJ1-6; D is unresolved. V dropped 9 bases and J dropped 5 bases, with 11 bases sitting between them. The CDR3 covers 13 residues. CDR1 LNHDA and CDR2 SQIVND come from the germline V gene (reference sequence). This CDR3 is CASHSVDNSPLHF. The DNA of the CDR3 is TGTGCCAGCCACTCTGTAGATAATTCACCCCTCCACTTT.

This chain uses TRBV2 with TRBJ1-2; tentatively, D is TRBD1 (6 bases). The V gene's germline CDR1 is SNHLY and CDR2 FYNNEI. The CDR3 runs to 14 residues. Trimming stripped 7 bases from V and 0 bases from J, with 12 bases between. CDR3 in amino acids: CASIRDTTNYGYTF. The DNA of the CDR3 is TGTGCCAGCATCCGGGACACAACTAACTATGGCTACACCTTC.

Only one count was recorded for this clone. The V and J genes are TRBV18 and TRBJ2-7; 7 bases agree with TRBD1. The CDR3 is 14 amino acids. Germline V gene data show CDR1 as KGHSH and CDR2 as LQKENI. J was trimmed by 5 bases and V by 3 bases; bases with no gene match: 7. The CDR3 DNA follows: TGTGCCAGCTCACCCCGACAGGGTGCGGACGAGCAGTACTTC. Amino acid sequence: CASSPRQGADEQYF.

This clone was recorded only once. V usage is TRBV7-9 and J usage is TRBJ1-3; D unclear. Trimming cost V 5 bases and J 0 bases, with 11 bases left between them. This CDR3 spans 15 amino acids. The germline gives CDR1 SEHNR, CDR2 FQNEAQ (reference sequence). For the CDR3, the DNA is TGTGCCAGCAGCCCTGGGGAGACCTCTGGAAACACCATATATTTT. Protein sequence: CASSPGETSGNTIYF.

V is TRBV5-8 and J is TRBJ1-1; D gene uncertain. Deletions cut 1 base from V and 11 bases from J, with 12 bases between. The CDR3 length is 12 residues. Germline values: CDR1 SGHTS, CDR2 YDEGEE. CDR3 in amino acids: CASSLRPGVAFF. In DNA, the CDR3 is TGTGCCAGCAGCTTGCGCCCGGGAGTGGCTTTCTTT. Full variable domain (remainder filled in from reference TRBV5-8 and TRBJ1-1): EAGVTQSPTHLIKTRGQQATLRCSPISGHTSVYWYQQALGLGLQFLLWYDEGEERNRGNFPPRFSGRQFPNYSSELNVNALELEDSALYLCASSLRPGVAFFGQGTRLTVV.

The chain uses TRBV10-2 and TRBJ1-5; maybe TRBD1 (5 bases). Trimming took off 4 bases at V and 0 bases at J, with 10 bases between the two ends. The CDR3 runs to 15 residues. Germline V lookup: CDR1 WSHSY, CDR2 SAAADI. CDR3 DNA sequence: TGCGCCAGCAGTGGCCCCGGGGGTAGCAATCAGCCCCAGCATTTT. Translated, it gives CASSGPGGSNQPQHF.

The rearrangement uses TRBV6-1 and TRBJ2-1, with 8 positions matching TRBD2. The CDR3 sequence is 13 residues long. CDR1 is MNHNS, CDR2 SASEGT, per germline. CDR3 amino acids: CVSAWTGRDEQFF. CDR3 bases: TGTGTTTCCGCATGGACCGGGAGGGATGAGCAGTTCTTC.

The rearrangement uses TRBV6-5 and TRBJ1-2, with 7 bases matching TRBD1. With 0 bases clipped from V and 8 bases from J, the junction kept 12 bases outside the gene matches. CDR1 is MNHEY and CDR2 is SVGAGI in the germline V gene. The length of the CDR3 is 16 residues. This chain's CDR3 is CASSYSRGQAFKGYTF. CDR3 DNA sequence: TGTGCCAGCAGTTACTCGCGAGGACAGGCCTTTAAAGGCTACACCTTC.

The count of this clone is one. CDR3 nucleotide sequence: TGCGCCAGCAGCTTGGACCCAGCGGGCGCTTCCTACAATGAGCAGTTCTTC. Encoded protein: CASSLDPAGASYNEQFF. This sequence joins TRBV5-1 and TRBJ2-1; the D gene is possibly TRBD2 (6 bases). Trimming removed 0 bases at V and 1 base at J, with 14 bases between. CDR3 length equals 17 residues. Germline values: CDR1 SGHRS, CDR2 YFSETQ.

This chain connects TRBV11-3 to TRBJ2-5; 14 bases align to TRBD2. The germline V gene has CDR1 SGHNT and CDR2 YENEEA. V was pared by 4 bases and J by 14 bases, with 15 bases of the junction left unmatched. The CDR3 runs 16 residues. As DNA, the CDR3 is TGTGCCAGCAGCTCCTTTGGGGGGACTAGCGGGGGCCCCCCCTACTTC. Its translation: CASSSFGGTSGGPPYF. The full variable domain, its missing parts supplied by reference TRBV11-3 and TRBJ2-5, is EAGVVQSPRYKIIEKKQPVAFWCNPISGHNTLYWYLQNLGQGPELLIRYENEEAVDDSQLPKDRFSAERLKGVDSTLKIQPAELGDSAVYLCASSSFGGTSGGPPYFGPGTRLLVL.

The chain recombines TRBV7-2 with TRBJ2-7; 11 bases align to TRBD1. The CDR3 extends over 14 amino acids. Per the germline V gene, CDR1 is SGHTA and CDR2 is FQGNSA. The J segment lost 6 bases and the V segment lost 5 bases, leaving 6 bases of the junction unmatched. This CDR3 reads CASSRMGTGGEQYF. In DNA, the CDR3 is TGTGCCAGCAGCCGGATGGGGACAGGGGGCGAGCAGTACTTC.

DNA of the CDR3: TGTGCCAGCAGCGGGGGACTAGCGGGGTTGACAGATACGCAGTATTTT. Translated: CASSGGLAGLTDTQYF. The V and J genes are TRBV9 and TRBJ2-3; 13 bases map to TRBD2. The CDR3 contains 16 residues. Trimming removed 3 bases from V and 3 bases from J; junction bases left unmatched: 4. Germline V gene data show CDR1 as SGDLS and CDR2 as YYNGEE.